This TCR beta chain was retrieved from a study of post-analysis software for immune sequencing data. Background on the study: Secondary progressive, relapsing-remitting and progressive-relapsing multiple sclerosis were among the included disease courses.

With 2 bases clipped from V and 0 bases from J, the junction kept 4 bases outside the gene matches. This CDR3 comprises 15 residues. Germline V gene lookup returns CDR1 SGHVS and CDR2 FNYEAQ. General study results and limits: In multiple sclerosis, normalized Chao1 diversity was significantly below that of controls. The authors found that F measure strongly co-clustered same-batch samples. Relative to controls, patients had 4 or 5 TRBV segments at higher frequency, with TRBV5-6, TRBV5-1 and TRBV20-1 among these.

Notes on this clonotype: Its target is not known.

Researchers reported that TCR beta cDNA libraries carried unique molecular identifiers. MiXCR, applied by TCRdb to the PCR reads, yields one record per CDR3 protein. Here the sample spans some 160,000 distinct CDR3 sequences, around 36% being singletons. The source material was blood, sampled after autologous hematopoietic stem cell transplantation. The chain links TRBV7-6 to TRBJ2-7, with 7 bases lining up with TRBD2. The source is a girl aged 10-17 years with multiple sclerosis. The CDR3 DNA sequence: TGTGCCAGCAGCTTAAGGCGGGACTACTCCTACGAGCAGTACTTC. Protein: CASSLRRDYSYEQYF.